One and the same sample provided the 4 T cell receptor beta chains below, sequenced in a study of T-cell memory formation after mild COVID-19. TCRdb independently ran MiXCR on the 5' RACE reads; one entry per CDR3 protein. The data contain roughly 480,000 distinct CDR3 sequences, roughly 25% of them singletons. Sequenced: PBMCs or a T cell subset sorted from them (not recorded which). All receptors come from an adult woman who had mild COVID-19 (a few samples of this study predate the infection). Cell type and time point are not known.

J is TRBJ1-1 and V is TRBV6-2 or TRBV6-3; 7 nucleotides line up with TRBD1. The junction had 5 bases not matched to a gene; V was cut back by 2 bases and J by 2 bases. Germline CDR1 MNHEY, CDR2 SVGEGT. The CDR3 totals 15 residues. The CDR3 is CASSYRGLGNTEAFF. The CDR3 DNA follows: TGTGCCAGCAGTTACAGGGGGCTTGGTAACACTGAAGCTTTCTTT.

This clonotype has only a few counts. The chain couples TRBV11-3 to TRBJ2-1, with D hard to call. The germline CDR1 and CDR2 sequences are SGHNT and YENEEA. The CDR3 has 13 residues. Trimming cost V 0 bases and J 10 bases, with 10 bases left between them. The CDR3 nucleotides are TGTGCCAGCAGCTTAGATGACCAGGCGGAGCAGTTCTTC. It codes for CASSLDDQAEQFF.

J is TRBJ2-7 and V is TRBV30; TRBD2 might be the D (6 bases). V was pared by 1 base and J by 0 bases, with 10 bases between. Per the germline V gene, CDR1 is GTSNPN and CDR2 is SVGIG (reference sequence). This CDR3 region has 14 residues. In DNA, the CDR3 is TGTGCCTGGAGTGGGGGACTGAACTCCTACGAGCAGTACTTC. Translated, it gives CAWSGGLNSYEQYF. The complete variable domain, with remaining parts taken from reference TRBV30 and TRBJ2-7, reads SQTIHQWPATLVQPVGSPLSLECTVEGTSNPNLYWYRQAAGRGLQLLFYSVGIGQISSEVPQNLSASRPQDRQFILSSKKLLLSDSGFYLCAWSGGLNSYEQYFGPGTRLTVT.

About this clonotype: One end of the junction does not line up with germline, which may come from a read error. The chain is built from TRBV7-3 and TRBJ2-2, with 14 bases lining up with TRBD2. Germline values: CDR1 SGHTA, CDR2 FQGTGA. The CDR3 spans 18 residues. The CDR3 nucleotides are TGTGCCAGCAGCCCGGGGACTAGCGGGAGTTCGGGCACCGGGGAGCTGATTTTT. Translation gives CASSPGTSGSSGTGELIF.